Listed here are 6 T cell receptor beta chains from one sample, sequenced in a study of identical twins. TCRdb fed the 5' RACE reads into MiXCR, producing one record per CDR3 protein. The sample includes 400,000 to 550,000 distinct CDR3 sequences, about 20% seen only once; the top ten take about 0.91%. This sample also belongs to another study, concerning T cells expressing NK-cell markers.

The sequenced material came from CD4+ T cells sorted from blood. The receptors here all came from a woman aged 18-29 years in good health.

There are a few counts of this clonotype. The CDR3 sequence is CAISPDYEQYF. In nucleotides, the CDR3 is TGTGCCATCAGTCCGGACTACGAGCAGTACTTC. V is TRBV10-3 and J is TRBJ2-7; D unclear. Trimming took off 5 bases at V and 3 bases at J, with 5 bases between the two ends. CDR3 length: 11 amino acids. Germline V lookup: CDR1 ENHRY, CDR2 SYGVKD.

The chain links TRBV10-3 to TRBJ1-5, with TRBD1 as a possible D gene (5 bases). CDR1 is ENHRY and CDR2 is SYGVKD in the germline V gene. The CDR3 is made up of 14 amino acids. Trimming removed 1 base at V and 4 bases at J, with 8 bases between. CDR3 protein: CAISEFQGNQPQHF. CDR3 sequence (DNA): TGTGCCATCAGTGAGTTCCAGGGAAATCAGCCCCAGCATTTT.

The chain couples TRBV30 to TRBJ1-2, with a tentative D call TRBD1 (6 bases). The CDR3 spans 13 residues. The V gene lost 2 bases and the J gene lost 6 bases, with 13 bases spanning the gap. Germline V gene lookup returns CDR1 GTSNPN and CDR2 SVGIG (reference sequence). CDR3 residues: CAWSPTGLHGYTF. CDR3 DNA sequence: TGTGCCTGGAGTCCAACAGGGTTACATGGCTACACCTTC.

The rearrangement links TRBV6-5 to TRBJ1-6; perhaps TRBD1 as D (6 bases). Germline values: CDR1 MNHEY, CDR2 SVGAGI. V dropped 2 bases and J dropped 14 bases, with 7 bases sitting between them. The CDR3 has 11 residues. The CDR3 sequence is CASSYRGALHF. The CDR3 nucleotides read TGTGCCAGCAGTTACAGGGGGGCCCTCCACTTT.

This clonotype occurred a few times. The V call is TRBV20-1, the J call TRBJ2-7; 8 bases are shared with TRBD2. The CDR3 is 15 amino acids. Germline V gives CDR1 DFQATT, CDR2 SNEGSKA (reference sequence). The ends lost 6 bases at V and 4 bases at J; junction bases unmatched: 14. CDR3: CSAPSVTSGVYEQYF. The CDR3 DNA is TGCAGTGCCCCCAGCGTTACTAGCGGAGTTTACGAGCAGTACTTC.

The chain links TRBV20-1 to TRBJ2-3; 11 bases match TRBD2. Germline CDR1 reads DFQATT; CDR2 reads SNEGSKA (reference sequence). The ends lost 5 bases at V and 4 bases at J; junction bases unmatched: 5. The CDR3 runs to 14 residues. CDR3 sequence (DNA): TGCAGTGCTCGGATAGCGGGAGGGCCAGATACGCAGTATTTT. Translation gives CSARIAGGPDTQYF.